Sequencing of this TCR beta chain was carried out in a study of tissue T cells after allogeneic stem cell transplantation. Whole-study findings and limits: Motif-based clustering found tissue-specific repertoire signatures shared across patients, though few clones were shared. Blood and spleen captured only part of the tissue TCR repertoire.

Profiling relied on immunoSEQ multiplex PCR, and the TCRdb table lists in-frame clones only, not all of them. The data contain some 8,700 clones, around 40% of them singletons. This CDR3 spans 14 amino acids. Trimming at V came to 4 bases and at J to 7 bases, leaving 6 bases not matched to a gene. From germline, CDR1 is KGHPV and CDR2 FQNQEV (reference sequence). Documented time point: mouse harvest day 7 after allogeneic transplant. Each mouse received 10^7 T-cell-depleted marrow cells plus 10^6 splenic CD5+ T cells by tail vein. Tissues came from B6→BALB/c major-mismatch GVHD mice at day 7 or 14. Details on this clone: As yet, its antigen is unknown. Mouse germline and gene names are used. The observed sequence ends 1 residue before the CDR3 terminus, with the missing tail filled in from the germline J gene.

V gene TRBV26 combines with J gene TRBJ2-4; 9 bases are shared with TRBD1. The sequenced sample consisted of skin. This sequence was found in a female BALB/c mouse given C57BL/6 T cells with graft-versus-host disease after an allogeneic hematopoietic cell transplant. CDR3 DNA (partial): TGTGCCAGCAGTCCCGGACAGGGGTGGGACACCTTGTAC. Translation: CASSPGQGWDTLY. The full CDR3 reads CASSPGQGWDTLYF.